The 25 T cell receptor beta chains listed next were all sequenced from one sample in a study of Ad26.COV2.S vaccination and SARS-CoV-2 variants. TCRdb's copy holds only in-frame clones and misses some; the assay was immunoSEQ multiplex PCR. The sample records approximately 400,000 clones, about 90% being singletons. Sequences were derived from peripheral blood, sampled after recovery from COVID-19. These receptors originate from a human donor who had recovered from COVID-19.

The J gene is TRBJ2-7, the V gene TRBV3-1 (or the pseudogene TRBV3-2), with D possibly being TRBD1 (5 bases). V lost 4 bases to trimming and J lost 5 bases, with 12 bases between them. This CDR3 region has 13 residues. CDR1 and CDR2 from the germline V gene are LGHDT and YNNKEL (reference sequence). In DNA form, the CDR3 reads TGTGCCAGCAGCCCAAAGGGGTTTAACGAGCAGTACTTC. It yields the protein CASSPKGFNEQYF.

The V call is TRBV5-1, the J call TRBJ2-7, with D possibly matching TRBD2 (6 bases). There are 16 residues in the CDR3. V lost 4 bases and J lost 2, with 19 bases in between. Germline V gene lookup returns CDR1 SGHRS and CDR2 YFSETQ. CDR3 bases: TGCGCCAGCAGCCTTGCCGACGGGACTCTACCCTACGAGCAGTACTTC. Its translation is CASSLADGTLPYEQYF.

CDR3 sequence reads: CASSSTLDRTREKLFF. For the CDR3, the DNA is TGTGCCAGCAGCTCCACGCTCGACAGGACGAGGGAAAAACTGTTTTTT. The rearrangement links TRBV7-8 to TRBJ1-4; D is possibly TRBD1 (6 bases). Trimming pared 4 bases from V and 8 bases from J, leaving 20 bases between. The germline CDR1 and CDR2 sequences are SGHVS and FQNEAQ. The CDR3 has 16 amino acids. Variable domain in full (rest from reference TRBV7-8 and TRBJ1-4): GAGVSQSPRYKVAKRGQDVALRCDPISGHVSLFWYQQALGQGPEFLTYFQNEAQLDKSGLPSDRFFAERPEGSVSTLKIQRTQQEDSAVYLCASSSTLDRTREKLFFGSGTQLSVL.

The chain couples TRBV12-3 or TRBV12-4 to TRBJ1-3; D is unresolved. V dropped 2 bases and J dropped 0 bases, with 2 bases sitting between them. The CDR3 length is 13 residues. The CDR3 region is CASSLSSGNTIYF. DNA for the CDR3: TGTGCCAGCAGTTTATCCTCTGGAAACACCATATATTTT.

This clone was recorded once. The J gene is TRBJ1-1, the V gene TRBV9, with unresolved D. The CDR3 is 13 amino acids. Germline-derived CDR1 and CDR2 are SGDLS and YYNGEE. V lost 7 bases, J lost 0 bases, and 10 bases lay in between. The chain's CDR3 is CASGQLMNTEAFF. The DNA for the CDR3 is TGTGCCAGCGGGCAGCTGATGAACACTGAAGCTTTCTTT.

V usage is TRBV9 and J usage is TRBJ1-1, with D tentatively TRBD1 (5 bases). CDR1 and CDR2 (germline): SGDLS, YYNGEE. CDR3 length equals 13 residues. The ends were cut back, 0 bases at V and 5 bases at J, with 8 bases in the middle. The CDR3: CASSVGGETEAFF. The CDR3 DNA reads TGTGCCAGCAGCGTAGGGGGCGAGACTGAAGCTTTCTTT.

The chain uses TRBV6-2 or TRBV6-3 and TRBJ1-3; a possible D gene is TRBD1 (6 bases). Trimming took 2 bases from V and 8 from J, leaving 16 bases between them. CDR1 MNHEY and CDR2 SVGEGT come from the germline V gene. The CDR3 is made up of 15 amino acids. The CDR3 here is CASSYRTAPTDTIYF. CDR3 in DNA: TGTGCCAGCAGTTACAGGACAGCGCCGACGGACACCATATATTTT.

The rearrangement uses TRBV3-1 (or the pseudogene TRBV3-2) and TRBJ2-4, with TRBD1 identical over 8 bases. In germline, CDR1 is LGHDT, CDR2 YNNKEL (reference sequence). CDR3 length: 16 amino acids. V was pared by 0 bases and J by 2 bases, with 3 bases of the junction left unmatched. The CDR3 loop reads CASSQDPGGPKNIQYF. CDR3 DNA: TGTGCCAGCAGCCAAGACCCAGGGGGCCCCAAAAACATTCAGTACTTC.

This clone showed up just once. The V and J genes are TRBV20-1 and TRBJ1-1, with D possibly matching TRBD1 (6 bases). Germline values: CDR1 DFQATT, CDR2 SNEGSKA (reference sequence). V lost 2 bases, J lost 11 bases, and 12 bases lay in between. This CDR3 contains 11 residues. CDR3: CSARLQGVAFF. In nucleotides, the CDR3 is TGCAGTGCTAGATTACAGGGAGTGGCTTTCTTT.

This sequence joins TRBV18 and TRBJ2-2, with 8 nucleotides matching TRBD1. The length of the CDR3 is 18 residues. In germline, CDR1 is KGHSH, CDR2 LQKENI. Germline trimming cut 1 base from V and 5 bases from J; bases unmatched to any gene: 12. CDR3 in amino acids: CASSPRPKTGDFTGELFF. The DNA for the CDR3 is TGTGCCAGCTCACCACGACCTAAGACAGGGGATTTTACCGGGGAGCTGTTTTTT.

The chain employs TRBV6-6 and TRBJ2-2; 8 bases match TRBD1. This CDR3 comprises 15 residues. Germline CDR1 is MNHNY and CDR2 is SVGAGI (reference sequence). After removal of 7 bases from V and 6 bases from J, the junction contained 10 bases not matched to a gene. DNA of the CDR3: TGTGCCAGCACCCGGGGGCAGGGGGCTTCCGGGGAGCTGTTTTTT. It encodes CASTRGQGASGELFF.

CDR3 DNA: TGTGCCAGCTCGATCAGTGGCGGGGGCAAAAACATTCAGTACTTC. Translation: CASSISGGGKNIQYF. The chain is built from TRBV7-2 and TRBJ2-4; 7 nucleotides line up with TRBD2. The CDR3 runs 15 residues. CDR1 and CDR2 from the germline V gene are SGHTA and FQGNSA. V shed 8 bases, J shed 3 bases, and the junction held 10 bases outside the gene matches. The full variable domain, rest sourced from reference TRBV7-2 and TRBJ2-4, is GAGVSQSPSNKVTEKGKDVELRCDPISGHTALYWYRQSLGQGLEFLIYFQGNSAPDKSGLPSDRFSAERTGGSVSTLTIQRTQQEDSAVYLCASSISGGGKNIQYFGAGTRLSVL.

This chain links TRBV5-3 with TRBJ1-4; 8 bases agree with TRBD1. TRBV5-3 is designated an ORF whose function remains uncertain. CDR3 length: 15 residues. V shed 5 bases and J 3 bases; nucleotides not matched to a gene: 6. The CDR3 region has the DNA TGTGCCAGAAGTAAAATCAGGGGGCCTAATGAAAAACTGTTTTTT. Translation gives CARSKIRGPNEKLFF.

V is TRBV6-6 and J is TRBJ1-2, with D maybe TRBD1 (6 bases). This CDR3 spans 16 amino acids. Germline-derived CDR1 and CDR2 are MNHNY and SVGAGI (reference sequence). V lost 0 bases, J lost 7 bases, and 18 bases lay in between. The CDR3 reads CASSYSNSGELGGYTF. The DNA for the CDR3 is TGTGCCAGCAGTTACTCAAACTCAGGGGAATTGGGTGGCTACACCTTC.

About this clone: It is unclear where the CDR3 begins or ends on the DNA, so no DNA is shown, and the CDR3 is as TCRdb lists it. This sequence joins TRBV29-1 and TRBJ2-1; no check of the table's D call, TRBD2, against the DNA was made. The CDR3 has 16 residues if both end residues are counted. CDR1 is SQVTM, CDR2 ANQGSEA, per germline. CDR3 sequence reads: CSGMTFGGESYNEQFF.

V gene TRBV6-1 combines with J gene TRBJ1-3; D perhaps matches TRBD1 (5 bases). This CDR3 contains 14 residues. CDR1 MNHNS and CDR2 SASEGT come from the germline V gene. Trimming shortened V by 2 bases and J by 0 bases, and 5 bases separated the two germline ends. CDR3 residues: CASSETGSGNTIYF. The CDR3 DNA reads as TGTGCCAGCAGTGAAACAGGCTCTGGAAACACCATATATTTT.

The chain uses TRBV29-1 and TRBJ1-1; 8 positions agree with TRBD1. This CDR3 comprises 13 residues. V was clipped by 7 bases and J by 4 bases; unmatched bases: 8. Germline assignment: CDR1 SQVTM and CDR2 ANQGSEA. The CDR3 DNA is TGCAGCGCCCAGGGGGCGTTGGGCACTGAAGCTTTCTTT. Its protein product is CSAQGALGTEAFF. The whole variable domain, filled in from reference TRBV29-1 and TRBJ1-1, reads SAVISQKPSRDICQRGTSLTIQCQVDSQVTMMFWYRQQPGQSLTLIATANQGSEATYESGFVIDKFPISRPNLTFSTLTVSNMSPEDSSIYLCSAQGALGTEAFFGQGTRLTVV.

V is TRBV7-2 and J is TRBJ2-2; a weak D match, TRBD2 (6 bases). The CDR3 contains 17 residues. Germline loops: CDR1 SGHTA, CDR2 FQGNSA. V dropped 5 bases and J dropped 5 bases, with 21 bases sitting between them. In nucleotides, the CDR3 is TGTGCCAGCAGCCCGGGGTCGCGAGCGGGCAATACCGGGGAGCTGTTTTTT. Encoded protein: CASSPGSRAGNTGELFF.

This clone was counted a single time. The CDR3: CASSQDDNTEAFF. The DNA for the CDR3 is TGCGCCAGCAGCCAAGATGATAACACTGAAGCTTTCTTT. The J gene is TRBJ1-1, the V gene TRBV4-1; D ambiguous. The CDR3 has 13 amino acids. Trimming cost V 0 bases and J 2 bases, with 4 bases left between them. Looked up from germline, CDR1 is MGHRA and CDR2 is YSYEKL.

The rearrangement links TRBV2 to TRBJ1-1; D is ambiguous. The CDR3 is made up of 14 amino acids. Trimming pared 7 bases from V and 1 base from J, leaving 13 bases between. Germline CDR1 reads SNHLY; CDR2 reads FYNNEI. This CDR3 reads CASTQDGRNTEAFF. The CDR3 DNA sequence: TGTGCCAGCACCCAGGACGGACGGAACACTGAAGCTTTCTTT.

The J gene is TRBJ2-3, the V gene TRBV7-2; possible D gene TRBD2, 5 bases. Germline CDR1 and CDR2: SGHTA and FQGNSA. CDR3 length equals 15 residues. Trimming took off 5 bases at V and 7 bases at J, with 19 bases between the two ends. CDR3 loop: CASSGGGPSRNTQYF. For the CDR3, the DNA is TGTGCCAGCAGCGGAGGTGGGCCATCTCGGAATACGCAGTATTTT.

V is TRBV7-2 and J is TRBJ2-7, with TRBD1 identical over 9 bases. After removal of 7 bases from V and 2 bases from J, the junction contained 9 bases not matched to a gene. CDR3 size: 15 residues. In germline, CDR1 is SGHTA, CDR2 FQGNSA. The CDR3 here is CASTAWGTGTYEQYF. The CDR3, as DNA: TGTGCCAGCACCGCATGGGGGACAGGGACCTACGAGCAGTACTTC.

This chain joins TRBV5-4 and TRBJ1-3; the D gene is possibly TRBD1 (5 bases). Germline assignment: CDR1 SGHNT and CDR2 YYREEE (reference sequence). The CDR3 length is 14 residues. V dropped 0 bases and J dropped 7 bases, with 11 bases sitting between them. The DNA of the CDR3 is TGTGCCAGCAGCTTGGCCGGGGCGAGGAACACCATATATTTT. Protein: CASSLAGARNTIYF. Variable domain in full (rest from reference TRBV5-4 and TRBJ1-3): ETGVTQSPTHLIKTRGQQVTLRCSSQSGHNTVSWYQQALGQGPQFIFQYYREEENGRGNFPPRFSGLQFPNYSSELNVNALELDDSALYLCASSLAGARNTIYFGEGSWLTVV.

This clone was counted a single time. The genes are TRBV2 and TRBJ2-7, with D tentatively TRBD2 (6 bases). V lost 6 bases and J 1 base, leaving 7 bases between the germline ends. The CDR3 totals 12 residues. CDR1 is SNHLY and CDR2 is FYNNEI in the germline V gene. DNA of the CDR3: TGTGCCAGCAGGGAGGGTTCCTACGAGCAGTACTTC. This gives the protein CASREGSYEQYF.

This clone came up once. The rearrangement links TRBV4-3 to TRBJ2-5, with TRBD2 identical over 7 bases. Germline values: CDR1 LGHNA, CDR2 YSLEER. The junction had 9 bases not matched to a gene; V was cut back by 7 bases and J by 1 base. The CDR3 covers 15 residues. CDR3 coding DNA: TGCGCCAGCATCTGGGGGGGGATACTCCAAGAGACCCAGTACTTC. Translation gives CASIWGGILQETQYF.